The 8 T cell receptor beta chains reported below all come from one sample, sequenced in a study of CD8 T cells in Susac syndrome. Random hexamers were used to reverse transcribe an amount of roughly 0.5 to 1 ug RNA. TCRdb independently ran MiXCR on the immunoSEQ multiplex PCR reads; one entry per CDR3 protein. The table has about 73,000 distinct CDR3 sequences, approximately 94% seen once. Material: CD8+ T cells from PBMCs. The source of these receptors is a human donor with multiple sclerosis.

This chain joins TRBV20-1 and TRBJ2-1, with 10 positions matching TRBD2. Germline CDR1 reads DFQATT; CDR2 reads SNEGSKA (reference sequence). The CDR3 covers 14 residues. The trim removed 0 bases at V and 15 bases at J, leaving 11 bases unmatched. CDR3 region: CSARDASGSRELFF. The DNA for the CDR3 is TGCAGTGCTAGAGATGCTAGCGGGAGTCGGGAGTTGTTCTTC.

This sequence joins TRBV12-3 or TRBV12-4 and TRBJ1-5, with D unclear. This CDR3 has 15 amino acids. V dropped 6 bases and J dropped 0 bases, with 12 bases sitting between them. The CDR3 bases are TGTGCCAGCAGGGTGACGGAATATAGCAATCAGCCCCAGCATTTT. Amino acids: CASRVTEYSNQPQHF.

The chain has TRBV30 and TRBJ2-7; 7 nucleotides line up with TRBD1. Germline values: CDR1 GTSNPN, CDR2 SVGIG (reference sequence). This CDR3 is 13 amino acids long. The J segment lost 2 bases and the V segment lost 3 bases, leaving 4 bases of the junction unmatched. CDR3 nucleotide sequence: TGTGCCTGGAGCGTCGACAGGGCCTACGAGCAGTACTTC. Protein product: CAWSVDRAYEQYF.

This chain joins TRBV20-1 and TRBJ2-3, with a possible D match to TRBD1 (6 bases). The V gene lost 2 bases and the J gene lost 2 bases, with 11 bases spanning the gap. CDR3 length equals 14 residues. Per germline, CDR1 DFQATT and CDR2 SNEGSKA (reference sequence). The CDR3 DNA reads TGCAGTGCTAGAACCAGGGGAACCACAGATACGCAGTATTTT. Translated, it gives CSARTRGTTDTQYF.

V is TRBV13 and J is TRBJ1-1, with D perhaps TRBD1 (5 bases). Germline assignment: CDR1 PRHDT and CDR2 FYEKMQ (reference sequence). The CDR3 has 13 residues. Trimming stripped 7 bases from V and 1 base from J, with 10 bases between. The CDR3 bases are TGTGCCAGCAACCCGAGGGGGAACACTGAAGCTTTCTTT. Protein sequence: CASNPRGNTEAFF.

The rearrangement uses TRBV6-5 and TRBJ1-2; no reliable D call. The CDR3 runs 15 residues. CDR1 is MNHEY, CDR2 SVGAGI, per germline. With 0 bases removed from V and 6 bases from J, the gap between germline ends came to 14 bases. The CDR3 reads CASSYSGSGSDGYTF. The CDR3 bases are TGTGCCAGCAGTTACTCTGGCAGCGGTTCTGATGGCTACACCTTC.

The chain joins TRBV20-1 to TRBJ1-1; D gene uncertain. This CDR3 contains 12 residues. The V end lost 3 bases, the J end lost 5 bases, and 10 bases lay between the germline ends. CDR1 is DFQATT and CDR2 is SNEGSKA in the germline V gene (reference sequence). The CDR3 nucleotides read TGCAGTGCTAGGGACGAGAGGACTGAAGCTTTCTTT. Its protein product is CSARDERTEAFF.

This chain joins TRBV2 and TRBJ2-7, with 7 bases identical to TRBD1. Germline lookup yields CDR1 SNHLY and CDR2 FYNNEI. The CDR3 spans 15 residues. The V gene end was trimmed by 6 bases and the J gene end by 0 bases; junction bases not matched to a gene: 8. CDR3 bases: TGTGCCAGCAGCGCGGACAGGTTAAGCTCCTACGAGCAGTACTTC. Protein product: CASSADRLSSYEQYF.